This TCR beta chain appears in the sequencing data of a study of Tregs in tolerant kidney transplant recipients. Study details: Recipients received nonmyeloablative bone marrow transplants from related graft donors, with transient mixed chimerism. Broader study findings: Expanding Tregs on activated donor B cells appeared to best identify donor-specific TCRbeta clones. Nucleotide sequences could not be compared across some patients' samples due to primer changes.

CFSE-labeled recipient PBMCs were cultured more than 5 days with irradiated graft donor PBMCs, then FACS-sorted. A few counts support this clone. The antigen is not known. The assay was immunoSEQ multiplex PCR, and TCRdb's table has in-frame clones only and misses some. The sample records about 15,000 clones, around 53% being singletons. Trimming took off 7 bases at V and 2 bases at J, with 12 bases between the two ends. Germline-derived CDR1 and CDR2 are MNHNY and SVGAGI (reference sequence). The CDR3 has 14 amino acids. The chain has TRBV6-6 and TRBJ1-5; TRBD1 is a possible D gene (6 bases). The sequence was collected from a human patient who received a combined kidney and bone marrow transplant. Sample: CD4+ T cells from blood cultured with allogeneic cells, taken before the transplant. CDR3: CASKGGGGNQPQHF. The CDR3 DNA sequence: TGTGCCAGCAAAGGGGGAGGGGGCAATCAGCCCCAGCATTTT.